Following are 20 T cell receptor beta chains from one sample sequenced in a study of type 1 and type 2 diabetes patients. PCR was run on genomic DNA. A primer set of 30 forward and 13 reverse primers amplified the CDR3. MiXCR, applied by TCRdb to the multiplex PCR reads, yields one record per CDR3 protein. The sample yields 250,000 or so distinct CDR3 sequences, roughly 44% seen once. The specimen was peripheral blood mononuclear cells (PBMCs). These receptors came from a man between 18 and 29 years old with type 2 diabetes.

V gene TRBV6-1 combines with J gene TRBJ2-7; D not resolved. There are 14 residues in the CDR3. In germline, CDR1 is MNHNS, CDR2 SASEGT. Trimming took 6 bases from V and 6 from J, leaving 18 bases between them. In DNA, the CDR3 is TGTGCCAGCAGCGATGAGAGGTCTGGACGCGAGCAGTACTTC. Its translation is CASSDERSGREQYF.

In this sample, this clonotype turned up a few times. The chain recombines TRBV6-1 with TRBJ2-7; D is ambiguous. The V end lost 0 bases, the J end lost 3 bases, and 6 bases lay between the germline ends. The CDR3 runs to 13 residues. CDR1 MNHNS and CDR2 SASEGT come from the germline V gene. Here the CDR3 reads CASSEAPLYEQYF. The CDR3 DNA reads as TGTGCCAGCAGTGAAGCACCCCTCTACGAGCAGTACTTC.

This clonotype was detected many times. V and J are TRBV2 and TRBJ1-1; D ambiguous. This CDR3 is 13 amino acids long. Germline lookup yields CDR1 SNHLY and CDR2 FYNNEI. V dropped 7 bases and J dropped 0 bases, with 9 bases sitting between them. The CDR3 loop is CASMWEMNTEAFF. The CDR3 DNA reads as TGTGCCAGCATGTGGGAAATGAACACTGAAGCTTTCTTT.

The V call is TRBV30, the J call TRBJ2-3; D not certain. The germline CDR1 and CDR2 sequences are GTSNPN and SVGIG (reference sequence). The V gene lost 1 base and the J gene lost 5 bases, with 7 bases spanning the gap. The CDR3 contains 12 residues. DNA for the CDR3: TGTGCCTGGAGTGCCTTCGGAGATACGCAGTATTTT. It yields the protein CAWSAFGDTQYF.

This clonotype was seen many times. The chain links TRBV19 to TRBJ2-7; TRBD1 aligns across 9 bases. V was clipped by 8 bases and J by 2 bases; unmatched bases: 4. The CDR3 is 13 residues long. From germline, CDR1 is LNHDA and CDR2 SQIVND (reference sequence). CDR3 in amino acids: CASSRDRAYEQYF. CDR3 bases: TGTGCCAGTTCCCGGGACAGGGCCTACGAGCAGTACTTC.

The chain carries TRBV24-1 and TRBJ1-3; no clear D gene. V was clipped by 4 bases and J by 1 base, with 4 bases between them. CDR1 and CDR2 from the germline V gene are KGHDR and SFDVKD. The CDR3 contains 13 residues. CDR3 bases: TGTGCCACCAGTGAACATTCTGGAAACACCATATATTTT. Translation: CATSEHSGNTIYF.

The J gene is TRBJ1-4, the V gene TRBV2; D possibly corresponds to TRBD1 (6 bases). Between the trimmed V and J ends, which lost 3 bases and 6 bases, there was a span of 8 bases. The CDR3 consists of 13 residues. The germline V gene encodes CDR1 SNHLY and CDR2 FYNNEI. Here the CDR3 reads CASSDWTDEKLFF. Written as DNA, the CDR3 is TGTGCCAGCAGTGATTGGACAGATGAAAAACTGTTTTTT.

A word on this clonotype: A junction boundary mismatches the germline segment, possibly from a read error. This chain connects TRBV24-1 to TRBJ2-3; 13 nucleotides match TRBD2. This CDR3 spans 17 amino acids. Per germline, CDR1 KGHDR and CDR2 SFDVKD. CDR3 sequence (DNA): TGTGCCAGCAGTTTCCCCTCCACTAGCGGGGGGGCAGATACGCAGTATTTT. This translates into CASSFPSTSGGADTQYF.

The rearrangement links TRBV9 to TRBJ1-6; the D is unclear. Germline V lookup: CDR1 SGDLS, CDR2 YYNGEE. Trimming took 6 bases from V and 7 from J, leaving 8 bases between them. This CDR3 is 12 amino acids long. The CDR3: CASTLENSPLHF. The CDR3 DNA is TGTGCCAGCACTTTAGAGAATTCACCCCTCCACTTT.

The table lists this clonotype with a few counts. CDR3 bases: TGTGCCTGGAGAGGGACCCTTGGAGCTGGCTACACCTTC. This gives the protein CAWRGTLGAGYTF. This chain links TRBV30 with TRBJ1-2; D may be TRBD1 (5 bases). The V gene lost 3 bases and the J gene lost 7 bases, with 15 bases spanning the gap. The germline CDR1 and CDR2 sequences are GTSNPN and SVGIG (reference sequence). The CDR3 contains 13 residues.

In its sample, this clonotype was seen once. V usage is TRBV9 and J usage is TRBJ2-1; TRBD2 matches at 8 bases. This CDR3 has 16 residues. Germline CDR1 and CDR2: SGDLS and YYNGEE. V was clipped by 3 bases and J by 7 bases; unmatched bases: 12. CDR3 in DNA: TGTGCCAGCAGCGAAGCCGGGCGGGGGGCTAAAAATGAGCAGTTCTTC. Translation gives CASSEAGRGAKNEQFF.

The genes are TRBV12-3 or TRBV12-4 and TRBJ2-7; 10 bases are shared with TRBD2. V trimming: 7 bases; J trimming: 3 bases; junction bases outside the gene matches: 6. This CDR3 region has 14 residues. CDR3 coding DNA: TGTGCCAGCACAACACTAGCGGGGAGCTACGAGCAGTACTTC. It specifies CASTTLAGSYEQYF.

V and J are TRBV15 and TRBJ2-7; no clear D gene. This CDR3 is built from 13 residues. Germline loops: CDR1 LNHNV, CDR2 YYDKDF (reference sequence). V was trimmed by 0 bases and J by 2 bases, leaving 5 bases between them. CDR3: CATSRDLTYEQYF. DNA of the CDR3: TGTGCCACCAGCAGAGATTTAACCTACGAGCAGTACTTC. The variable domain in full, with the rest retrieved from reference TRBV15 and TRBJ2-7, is DAMVIQNPRYQVTQFGKPVTLSCSQTLNHNVMYWYQQKSSQAPKLLFHYYDKDFNNEADTPDNFQSRRPNTSFCFLDIRSPGLGDTAMYLCATSRDLTYEQYFGPGTRLTVT.

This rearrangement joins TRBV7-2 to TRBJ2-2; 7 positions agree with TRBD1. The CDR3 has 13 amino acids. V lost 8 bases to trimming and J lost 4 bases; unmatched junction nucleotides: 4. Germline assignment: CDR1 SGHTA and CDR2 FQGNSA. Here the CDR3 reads CASGTVITGELFF. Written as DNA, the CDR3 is TGTGCCAGCGGGACAGTAATCACCGGGGAGCTGTTTTTT.

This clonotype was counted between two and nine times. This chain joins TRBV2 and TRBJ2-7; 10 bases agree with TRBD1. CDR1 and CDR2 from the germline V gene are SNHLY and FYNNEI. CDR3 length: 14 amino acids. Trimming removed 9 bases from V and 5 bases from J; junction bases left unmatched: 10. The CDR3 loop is CASNPGQGRNEQYF. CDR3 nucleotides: TGTGCCAGTAATCCGGGACAGGGGCGTAACGAGCAGTACTTC.

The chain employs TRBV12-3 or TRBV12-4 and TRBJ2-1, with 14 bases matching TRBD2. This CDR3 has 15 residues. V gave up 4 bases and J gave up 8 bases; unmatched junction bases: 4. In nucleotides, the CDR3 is TGTGCCAGCAGTTCCCCGACTAGCGGGGGGGATGAGCAGTTCTTC. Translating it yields CASSSPTSGGDEQFF.

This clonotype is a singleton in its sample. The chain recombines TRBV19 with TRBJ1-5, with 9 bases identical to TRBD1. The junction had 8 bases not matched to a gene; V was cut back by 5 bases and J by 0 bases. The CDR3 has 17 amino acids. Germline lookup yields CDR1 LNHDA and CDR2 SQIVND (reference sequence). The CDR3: CASSSPDRGYSNQPQHF. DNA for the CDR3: TGTGCCAGTAGTTCCCCTGACAGGGGGTATAGCAATCAGCCCCAGCATTTT.

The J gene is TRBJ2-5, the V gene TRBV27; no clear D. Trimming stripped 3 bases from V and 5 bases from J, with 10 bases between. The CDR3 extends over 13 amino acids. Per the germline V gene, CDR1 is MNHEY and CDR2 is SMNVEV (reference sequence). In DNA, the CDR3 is TGTGCCAGCAGTTTGGTCGGGCTGGAGACCCAGTACTTC. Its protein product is CASSLVGLETQYF.

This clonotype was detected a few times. CDR3 sequence: CASSWGRSNTGELFF. The CDR3, as DNA: TGTGCCAGCAGTTGGGGACGTTCGAACACCGGGGAGCTGTTTTTT. The chain joins TRBV2 to TRBJ2-2; D tentatively fits TRBD1 or TRBD2 (5 bases each). CDR1 and CDR2 from the germline V gene are SNHLY and FYNNEI. The V and J ends lost 5 bases and 0 bases respectively, with 10 bases between them. The CDR3 sequence is 15 residues long.

This CDR3 reads CSATPVTYEQYF. CDR3 in DNA: TGCAGTGCTACTCCGGTCACCTACGAGCAGTACTTC. V gene TRBV20-1 combines with J gene TRBJ2-7; D not resolved. CDR3 length: 12 residues. Germline V gene data show CDR1 as DFQATT and CDR2 as SNEGSKA (reference sequence). The germline V and J ends were trimmed by 4 bases and 2 bases, with 9 bases remaining between them.